This passage covers 11 T cell receptor beta chains from one sample sequenced in a study of regulatory T cells in long-lasting Graves disease. Indicated time point: newly diagnosed GD, antithyroid drugs for less than 3 months. Construction of the TCR library relied on RNA isolated from PBMCs. Relying on iRepertoire HTBI primers and Arm-PCR of CDR3 regions, the team built TCR beta libraries. TCRdb used MiXCR to reprocess the multiplex PCR reads, holding one entry per CDR3 protein. The sample holds about 350,000 distinct CDR3 sequences, roughly 16% seen once. These records were also assigned to another study, of T cells in Graves' hyperthyroidism and ophthalmopathy.

The sequenced sample was peripheral blood mononuclear cells (PBMCs), obtained at new diagnosis, from a patient treated with antithyroid drugs. These receptors originate from a woman between 18 and 29 years old with Graves disease.

This clonotype was seen only once. The chain has TRBV5-1 and TRBJ1-1; no clear D gene. The germline V gene encodes CDR1 SGHRS and CDR2 YFSETQ. The CDR3 spans 17 residues. The germline V and J ends were trimmed by 4 bases and 0 bases, with 19 bases remaining between them. The CDR3: CASSLPATQFMNTEAFF. The CDR3, as DNA: TGCGCCAGCAGCCTCCCAGCGACCCAATTCATGAACACTGAAGCTTTCTTT.

A remark on this clonotype: This may arise from a read error, as a much more abundant clone is one base away. The chain combines TRBV5-1 with TRBJ2-1; TRBD2 aligns across 9 bases. The germline V gene encodes CDR1 SGHRS and CDR2 YFSETQ. There are 15 residues in the CDR3. The CDR3 coding sequence is TGCGCCAGCAGCTTGTACGGCGGGGGGGCCTATGATCAGTTCTTC. Translated: CASSLYGGGAYDQFF.

This clonotype was counted at least ten times. The chain combines TRBV6-1 with TRBJ1-5; no reliable D call. The CDR3 is 15 residues long. Germline values: CDR1 MNHNS, CDR2 SASEGT. The V end lost 0 bases, the J end lost 2 bases, and 8 bases lay between the germline ends. The CDR3 nucleotides are TGTGCCAGCAGTGAAGCAGGGCACGGCAATCAGCCCCAGCATTTT. Translation gives CASSEAGHGNQPQHF.

Many counts were recorded for this clonotype. The CDR3, as DNA: TGTGCCAGCCTGAATATGGGACTGAACACCGGGGAGCTGTTTTTT. Translating it yields CASLNMGLNTGELFF. V usage is TRBV6-1 and J usage is TRBJ2-2, with D maybe TRBD2 (6 bases). This CDR3 contains 15 residues. The germline V gene has CDR1 MNHNS and CDR2 SASEGT. Trimming shortened V by 8 bases and J by 1 base, and 14 bases separated the two germline ends.

This clonotype has ten or more counts. The gene calls are TRBV6-1 and TRBJ1-5, with D maybe TRBD1 (6 bases). V shed 9 bases and J shed 6 bases, with 18 bases lying between them. CDR3 length: 14 residues. Germline V CDR1 and CDR2: MNHNS, SASEGT. The CDR3 region has the DNA TGTGCCAGTTCGGAAGCGGGGGGCGGTCAGCCCCAGCATTTT. Protein: CASSEAGGGQPQHF.

This clonotype was observed at least ten times. J is TRBJ2-7 and V is TRBV5-1; the D call may be TRBD1 or TRBD2 (5 bases each). The CDR3 is 13 amino acids. The V end lost 4 bases, the J end lost 5 bases, and 13 bases lay between the germline ends. Germline CDR1 and CDR2: SGHRS and YFSETQ. CDR3 residues: CASSGTYKDEQYF. CDR3 nucleotide sequence: TGCGCCAGCAGCGGGACCTATAAGGACGAGCAGTACTTC.

This chain uses TRBV2 with TRBJ2-1, with TRBD2 matching 14 bases. J lost 5 bases, V lost 3 bases, and 3 bases had no gene match. CDR3 size: 16 residues. Germline values: CDR1 SNHLY, CDR2 FYNNEI. The CDR3 bases are TGTGCCAGCAGTGACCCGACTAGCGGGAGGGACAATGAGCAGTTCTTC. It yields the protein CASSDPTSGRDNEQFF.

This clonotype showed up many times. The chain is built from TRBV12-3 or TRBV12-4 and TRBJ1-6, with D tentatively TRBD1 (5 bases). V dropped 7 bases and J dropped 6 bases, with 16 bases sitting between them. This CDR3 is built from 15 residues. The CDR3 sequence is CASTRTAGGNSPLHF. DNA of the CDR3: TGTGCCAGCACTAGGACGGCGGGGGGTAATTCACCCCTCCACTTT.

This clonotype was seen only a few times. V gene TRBV20-1 combines with J gene TRBJ2-2, with a tentative D call TRBD2 (6 bases). This CDR3 contains 15 residues. CDR1 is DFQATT and CDR2 is SNEGSKA in the germline V gene (reference sequence). V was shortened by 0 bases and J by 2 bases, with 10 bases between the two germline ends. The CDR3, as DNA: TGCAGTGCTAGAGATGCAGGGACTAACACCGGGGAGCTGTTTTTT. Residues: CSARDAGTNTGELFF.

The genes are TRBV6-1 and TRBJ2-2, with D possibly being TRBD2 (5 bases). Germline V gene sequence: CDR1 MNHNS, CDR2 SASEGT. V lost 4 bases, J lost 7 bases, and 13 bases lay in between. This CDR3 region has 14 residues. The CDR3 bases are TGTGCCAGCAGTGCCCCCACAGAGGGCGGGGAGCTGTTTTTT. Amino acids: CASSAPTEGGELFF.

The sample holds a few counts of this clonotype. The chain joins TRBV19 to TRBJ2-1, with TRBD2 identical over 9 bases. The CDR3 loop spans 18 amino acids. CDR1 is LNHDA, CDR2 SQIVND, per germline (reference sequence). V trimming: 5 bases; J trimming: 0 bases; junction bases outside the gene matches: 11. The CDR3 DNA sequence: TGTGCCAGTAGTTCCTCGGGTCTAGCGGGGACCTCCTACAATGAGCAGTTCTTC. This codes for CASSSSGLAGTSYNEQFF.